This TCR beta chain comes out of a study of shared clonotypes between healthy human individuals. The study, taken as a whole, reports: The study found about 5% of naive CD4 clonotypes shared across several donors. Researchers sampled blood only, noting tissue repertoires likely differ.

Libraries were prepared by immunoSEQ multiplex PCR; TCRdb keeps only in-frame clonotypes and omits some of them. The table lists around 1 million clones, over 60% of them singletons. The V end was cut by 8 bases, the J end by 10 bases, with 15 bases between. Germline V lookup: CDR1 MDHEN, CDR2 SYDVKM. The CDR3 loop spans 13 amino acids. As to this clone: As yet, its antigen is unknown.

This sequence joins TRBV28 and TRBJ1-6; possible D gene TRBD1, 6 bases. This TCR came from a man between 18 and 29 years old in good health. Sample: memory CD4+ T cells sorted from blood. The subset denotes: CD45RA-negative fraction. Here the CDR3 reads CASGPHRVSPLHF. The CDR3 nucleotides are TGTGCCAGCGGCCCCCACAGGGTCTCACCCCTCCACTTT.